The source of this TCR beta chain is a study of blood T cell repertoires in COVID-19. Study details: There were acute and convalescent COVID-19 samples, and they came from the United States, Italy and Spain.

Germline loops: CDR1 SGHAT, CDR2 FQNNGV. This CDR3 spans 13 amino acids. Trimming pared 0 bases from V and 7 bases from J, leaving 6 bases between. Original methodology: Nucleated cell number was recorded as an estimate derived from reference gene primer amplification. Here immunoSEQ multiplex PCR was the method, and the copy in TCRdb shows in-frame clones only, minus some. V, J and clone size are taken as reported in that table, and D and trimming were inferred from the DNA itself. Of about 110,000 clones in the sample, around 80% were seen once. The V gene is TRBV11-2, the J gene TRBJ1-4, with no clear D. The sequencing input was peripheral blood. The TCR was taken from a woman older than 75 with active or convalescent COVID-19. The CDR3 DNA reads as TGTGCCAGCAGCTTAGATCGGGTTGAAAAACTGTTTTTT. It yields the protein CASSLDRVEKLFF.